This TCR beta chain originates from a study of blood T cell repertoires in COVID-19 (TCRdb year 2020). Notes on the research overall: The collaborator samples originated in the United States, Italy and Spain and spanned the acute and convalescent phases of COVID-19. The material from the prospective study consisted of cDNA or gDNA derived from T cells, B-cell-depleted T cells, or PBMCs. The dataset comprised deeply sampled blood TCRbeta repertoires from subjects exposed to, actively infected with, or recovered from COVID-19. A freely available public database, intended as a resource for researchers studying the immune response to SARS-CoV-2, is where the repertoires were released. Samples came from the ongoing ImmuneRACE study (first 160 participants) plus 1,254 subjects from 6 global collaborators. Nearly every sample came with metadata listing a de-identified subject ID, COVID-19 status, age in years and sex. Where available, HLA class I and class II types were obtained from metadata supplied by the sample provider rather than from assay-based typing.

TCRbeta CDR3 regions were amplified from genomic DNA using the immunoSEQ Assay, a bias-controlled multiplex PCR. Regarding the original processing steps: Nucleated cell counts per sample were estimated from amplification of reference gene primers within the assay. To quantify the absolute abundance of each unique TCRbeta CDR3 rearrangement, sequence reads were collapsed and filtered. For each sample, productive Simpson clonality was calculated as the square root of Simpson's diversity index over productive rearrangements. The table was pulled from immuneACCESS by TCRdb, which kept in-frame rearrangements only. Such tables lose some clones; where checked, under half of the loss comes from unresolved V genes, and the rest has no known cause. V, J and clone size are taken as reported in that table, and D and trimming were inferred from the DNA itself. The sample data list 68,000 or so clones, and more than 60% of these were observed just once. In total, the top ten clones hold about 25% of the sample.

Comment on this clone: Its antigen remains unidentified. Base qualities are not provided; no much larger clone lies one nucleotide away.

The germline ends are 21 bases apart after V is trimmed by 5 bases and J by 5 bases. The CDR1 and CDR2 encoded by the germline V gene (reference sequence) are LNHDA and SQIVND. From the cysteine through the phenylalanine, the CDR3 covers 16 amino acids. Just CDR3 DNA is preserved here, 48 bases in frame from base 1. Collaborating institutions collected whole blood in K2EDTA tubes following their own protocols. Collaborator samples were shipped for TCRbeta analysis as frozen whole blood, isolated PBMCs, or DNA extracted from either sample type. The study at large found these results: The amount of clinical and demographic metadata varied by source and participant and was provided uncurated.

The source of this sequence is a human donor in a cohort sampled during active COVID-19. The chain uses TRBV19 and TRBJ2-5; a weak D assignment points to TRBD2 (6 bases agree). The sample taken for sequencing was peripheral blood. This receptor carries the CDR3 CASSAHRDLGGETQYF. The bases read TGTGCCAGTAGTGCCCACCGGGACCTCGGAGGGGAGACCCAGTACTTC.